The next 11 T cell receptor beta chains were all read from a single sample in a study of immune heterogeneity within non-small cell lung tumors. CDR3 of TCR beta was amplified by multiplex PCR that used 32 V and 13 J primers. TCRdb reprocessed the multiplex PCR reads with MiXCR, giving one entry per CDR3 protein. There are over 30,000 distinct CDR3 sequences in the sample; about 30% occur only once, and 3% to 4.5% lies in the top ten. With approximately 0.6 ug used per sample, the template was genomic DNA from bulk tumor. Several biopsies per primary tumor, spaced far apart, were taken during surgery. The cohort was untreated, with newly diagnosed non-small cell lung cancer undergoing curative surgery. Material: lung tumor tissue. These receptors were obtained from a man aged 35-49 years with non-small cell lung cancer.

This clonotype has a single count. One base away lies a much larger clone, so this may be a sequencing read error. The conserved closing phenylalanine or tryptophan is absent in this CDR3, likely reflecting a read error. The chain uses TRBV27 and TRBJ1-2; D may be TRBD1 (5 bases). Trimming shortened V by 3 bases and J by 2 bases, and 19 bases separated the two germline ends. The CDR3 is 17 amino acids. Germline assignment: CDR1 MNHEY and CDR2 SMNVEV (reference sequence). The CDR3 sequence is CASSFRDSGRENYGYTL. The CDR3 coding sequence is TGTGCCAGCAGTTTCCGGGACTCTGGGAGGGAGAACTATGGCTACACCTTG.

This clonotype appeared a single time. The chain carries TRBV30 and TRBJ1-2; D is uncertain. Germline V gives CDR1 GTSNPN, CDR2 SVGIG (reference sequence). V lost 7 bases to trimming and J lost 3 bases, with 12 bases between them. This CDR3 region has 12 residues. The CDR3 region is CALVSRYYGYTF. The CDR3, as DNA: TGTGCCTTGGTGAGCCGATACTATGGCTACACCTTC.

This clonotype was counted once. One base away lies a much larger clone, so this may be a sequencing read error. The V and J genes are TRBV30 and TRBJ1-4; D is perhaps TRBD1 (5 bases). Germline V gene sequence: CDR1 GTSNPN, CDR2 SVGIG (reference sequence). The CDR3 sequence is 14 residues long. The germline V and J ends were trimmed by 4 bases and 5 bases, with 14 bases remaining between them. The CDR3 DNA sequence: TGTGCCTGGATTATGGGCAAGGGGAATGAAAAACTGTTTTTT. Its translation is CAWIMGKGNEKLFF.

Ten or more counts support this clonotype. The V call is TRBV20-1, the J call TRBJ1-2; D gene ambiguous. CDR1 is DFQATT, CDR2 SNEGSKA, per germline (reference sequence). The CDR3 runs to 15 residues. V dropped 5 bases and J dropped 4 bases, with 20 bases sitting between them. The CDR3 protein is CSAEGAEGWGYGYTF. For the CDR3, the DNA is TGCAGTGCTGAGGGCGCGGAGGGCTGGGGCTATGGCTACACCTTC.

The gene calls are TRBV11-1 and TRBJ2-1; D perhaps matches TRBD2 (6 bases). Germline loops: CDR1 SGHAT, CDR2 FQDESV (reference sequence). The CDR3 covers 12 residues. Trimming removed 1 base from V and 12 bases from J, with 10 bases in between. CDR3 sequence reads: CASSLEVGGQFF. The CDR3 region has the DNA TGTGCCAGCAGCTTAGAAGTGGGGGGGCAGTTCTTC.

The chain employs TRBV7-9 and TRBJ1-4; D possibly corresponds to TRBD1 (6 bases). The V end lost 1 base, the J end lost 8 bases, and 14 bases lay between the germline ends. Per the germline V gene, CDR1 is SEHNR and CDR2 is FQNEAQ (reference sequence). The CDR3 contains 15 residues. The CDR3 DNA reads as TGTGCCAGCAGCTTAGTGCAGGGGATCGGAGAAAAACTGTTTTTT. Its translation: CASSLVQGIGEKLFF.

This clonotype was observed a handful of times. CDR3: CASSADFGGAFF. The CDR3 nucleotides are TGTGCCAGCAGCGCCGACTTCGGCGGGGCTTTCTTT. The chain joins TRBV9 to TRBJ1-1; D unresolved. V shed 3 bases and J shed 11 bases, with 14 bases lying between them. The CDR3 length is 12 residues. Germline V CDR1 and CDR2: SGDLS, YYNGEE.

There are a few counts of this clonotype. The chain recombines TRBV6-6 with TRBJ1-1; D may be TRBD1 (5 bases). With 2 bases removed from V and 0 bases from J, the gap between germline ends came to 10 bases. The germline V gene has CDR1 MNHNY and CDR2 SVGAGI (reference sequence). There are 15 residues in the CDR3. The CDR3 region is CASSYGGVMNTEAFF. DNA of the CDR3: TGTGCCAGCAGTTACGGGGGGGTCATGAACACTGAAGCTTTCTTT.

This clonotype has ten or more counts. This chain links TRBV15 with TRBJ2-7; 7 bases align to TRBD1. CDR1 and CDR2 (germline): LNHNV, YYDKDF (reference sequence). This CDR3 contains 15 residues. J gave up 1 base and V 5 bases, and 8 bases lay outside the gene matches. CDR3 loop: CATSGWDSLSYEQYF. The DNA for the CDR3 is TGTGCCACCAGCGGATGGGACAGCCTTTCCTACGAGCAGTACTTC.

The table lists this clonotype with many counts. The chain joins TRBV11-3 to TRBJ2-7, with TRBD2 as a possible D gene (6 bases). Germline lookup yields CDR1 SGHNT and CDR2 YENEEA. The germline V and J ends were trimmed by 0 bases and 2 bases, with 14 bases remaining between them. There are 16 residues in the CDR3. CDR3 DNA: TGTGCCAGCAGCTTAGACGGCCGGGAGCCAGCCTACGAGCAGTACTTC. It specifies CASSLDGREPAYEQYF.

This sequence joins TRBV7-6 and TRBJ2-3; the D gene is possibly TRBD2 (6 bases). CDR1 is SGHVS, CDR2 FNYEAQ, per germline. The CDR3 is 14 residues long. Trimming cost V 2 bases and J 5 bases, with 11 bases left between them. The CDR3 nucleotides are TGTGCCAGCAGCTTACCTAGCGCGGGAGATACGCAGTATTTT. It encodes CASSLPSAGDTQYF.